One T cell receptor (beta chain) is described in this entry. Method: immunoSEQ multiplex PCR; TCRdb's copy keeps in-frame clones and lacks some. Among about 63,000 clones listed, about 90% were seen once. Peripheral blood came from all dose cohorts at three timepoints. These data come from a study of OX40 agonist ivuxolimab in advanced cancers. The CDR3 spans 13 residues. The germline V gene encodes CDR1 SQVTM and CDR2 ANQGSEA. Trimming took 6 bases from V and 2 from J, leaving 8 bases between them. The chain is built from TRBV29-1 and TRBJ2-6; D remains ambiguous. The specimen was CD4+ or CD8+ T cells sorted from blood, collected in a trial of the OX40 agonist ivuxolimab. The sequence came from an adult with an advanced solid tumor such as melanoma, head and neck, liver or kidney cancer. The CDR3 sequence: CSVRHPGANVLTF. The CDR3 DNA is TGCAGCGTCCGACACCCTGGGGCCAACGTCCTGACTTTC.